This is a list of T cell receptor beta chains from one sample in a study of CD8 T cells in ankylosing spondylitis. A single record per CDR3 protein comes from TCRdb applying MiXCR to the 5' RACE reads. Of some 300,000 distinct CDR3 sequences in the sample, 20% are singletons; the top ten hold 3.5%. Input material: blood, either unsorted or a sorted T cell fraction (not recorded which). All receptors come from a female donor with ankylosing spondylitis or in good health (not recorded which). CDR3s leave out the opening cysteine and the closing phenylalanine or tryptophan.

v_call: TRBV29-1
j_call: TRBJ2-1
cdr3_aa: SVGTSGRPTYNEQF

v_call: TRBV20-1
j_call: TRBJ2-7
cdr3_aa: SVAQSSYEQY

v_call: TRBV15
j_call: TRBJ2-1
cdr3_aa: ATSRRGAGSYEQF

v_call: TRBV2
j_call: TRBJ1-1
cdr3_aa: ASEKGEIGEAF

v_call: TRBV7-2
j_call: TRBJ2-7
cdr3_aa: ASSRNSGSGRAAQY

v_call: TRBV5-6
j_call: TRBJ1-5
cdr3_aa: ASRAPTSNQPQH

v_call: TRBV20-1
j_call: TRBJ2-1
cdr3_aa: SARALPPEQF

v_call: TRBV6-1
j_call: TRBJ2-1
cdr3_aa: ASSGLAAGNEQF

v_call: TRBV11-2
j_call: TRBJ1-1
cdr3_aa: ASSSPGAGTEAF

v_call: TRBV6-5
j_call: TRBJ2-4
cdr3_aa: ASSYSGQGFAKNIQY

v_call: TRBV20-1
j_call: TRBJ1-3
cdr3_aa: SVTRIAGNTIY

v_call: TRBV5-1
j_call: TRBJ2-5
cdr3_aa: ASSPLAGGPGETQY

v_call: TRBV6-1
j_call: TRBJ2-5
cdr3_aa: ASTDAGGRRTQY

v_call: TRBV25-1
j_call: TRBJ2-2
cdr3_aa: ASSGFGTGRTGELF

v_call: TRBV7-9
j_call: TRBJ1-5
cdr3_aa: ASSLGGQPQH

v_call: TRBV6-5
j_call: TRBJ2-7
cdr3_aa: ASSKRGSTDEQY

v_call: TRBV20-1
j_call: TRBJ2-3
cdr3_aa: SAPGAGDTQY

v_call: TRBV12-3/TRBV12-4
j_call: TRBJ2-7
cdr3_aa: ASSFSRLAVYEQY

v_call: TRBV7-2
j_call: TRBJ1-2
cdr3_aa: ASSLELTGDYGYT

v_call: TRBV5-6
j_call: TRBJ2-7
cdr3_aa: ASSRDRREQY

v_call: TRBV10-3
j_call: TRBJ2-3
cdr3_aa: AISESGPGLAGGDTQY

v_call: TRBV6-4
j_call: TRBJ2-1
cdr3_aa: ASFKREGEQF

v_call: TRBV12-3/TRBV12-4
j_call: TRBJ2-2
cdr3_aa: ASSFSGRDTGELF

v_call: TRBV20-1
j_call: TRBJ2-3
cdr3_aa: SALAEPNTQY

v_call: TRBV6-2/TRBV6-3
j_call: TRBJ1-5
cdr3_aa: ASRHPGTGSNQPQH

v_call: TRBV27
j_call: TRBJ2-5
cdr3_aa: ASSWGGKETQY

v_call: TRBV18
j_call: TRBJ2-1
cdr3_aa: ASSHEGLYNEQF

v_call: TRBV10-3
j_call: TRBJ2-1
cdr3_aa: AISEPDRDEQF

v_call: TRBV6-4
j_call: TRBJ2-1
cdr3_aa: ASSLSRGSGYNEQF

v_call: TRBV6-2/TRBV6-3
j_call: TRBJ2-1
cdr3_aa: ASSADYRSYNEQF

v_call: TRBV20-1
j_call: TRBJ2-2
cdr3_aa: SARGANTGELF

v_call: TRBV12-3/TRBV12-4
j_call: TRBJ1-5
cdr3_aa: ASSFYREGQPQH

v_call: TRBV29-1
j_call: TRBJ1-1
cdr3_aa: SVRGSGRAF

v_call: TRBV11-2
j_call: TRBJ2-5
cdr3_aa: ASSAGQLEGTQY

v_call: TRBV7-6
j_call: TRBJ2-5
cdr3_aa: ASSPTGQETQY

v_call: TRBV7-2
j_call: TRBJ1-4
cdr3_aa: ASSPQGLATNEKLF

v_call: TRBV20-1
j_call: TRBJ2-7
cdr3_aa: SARDYYEQY

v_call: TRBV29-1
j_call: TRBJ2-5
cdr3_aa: SVPEGSQETQY

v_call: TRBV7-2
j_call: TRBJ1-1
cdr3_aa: ASSLGMNTEAF

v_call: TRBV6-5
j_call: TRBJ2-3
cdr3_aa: ASSYRGEGADTQY

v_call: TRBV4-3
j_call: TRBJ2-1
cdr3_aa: ASSQEYGRMGEQF

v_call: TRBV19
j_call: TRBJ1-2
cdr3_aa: ASSMGRGKGTGYT

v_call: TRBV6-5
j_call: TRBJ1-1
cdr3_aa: ASSYSPLTLTEAF

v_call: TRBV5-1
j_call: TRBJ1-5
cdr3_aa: ASSLDPSNQPQH

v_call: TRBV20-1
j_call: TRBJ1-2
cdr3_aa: SARFGVDGYT

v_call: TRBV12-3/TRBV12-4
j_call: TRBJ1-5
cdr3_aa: ASSNYRDSNQRQH

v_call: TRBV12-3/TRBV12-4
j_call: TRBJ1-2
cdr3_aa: ASSFLSQGDYGYT

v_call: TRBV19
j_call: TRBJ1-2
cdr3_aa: ASNRQGEYNYGYT

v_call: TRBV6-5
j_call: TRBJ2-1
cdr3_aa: ASSYMGLAGKQF

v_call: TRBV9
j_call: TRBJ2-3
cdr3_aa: ASSALTSGSTDTQY

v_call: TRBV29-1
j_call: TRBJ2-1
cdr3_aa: SGSGSSYNEQF

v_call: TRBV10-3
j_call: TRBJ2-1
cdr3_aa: AIRSGTRNEQF

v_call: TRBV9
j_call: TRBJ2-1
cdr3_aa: ASTPQAGSSSNEQF

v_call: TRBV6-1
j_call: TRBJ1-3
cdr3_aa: ASSEIPGQGYTIY

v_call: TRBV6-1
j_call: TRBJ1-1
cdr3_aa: ASSVQGGTEAF

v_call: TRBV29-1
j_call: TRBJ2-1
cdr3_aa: SVGALLSEGEQF

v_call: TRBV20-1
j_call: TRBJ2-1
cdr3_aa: SAPRRGSKIEQF

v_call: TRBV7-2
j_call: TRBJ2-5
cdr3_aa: ASALLAPETQY